This T cell receptor (beta chain) was found in a study of cytomegalovirus exposure and HLA in healthy donors. V was pared by 1 base and J by 6 bases, with 6 bases of the junction left unmatched. This CDR3 has 15 residues. Germline V gives CDR1 SGDLS, CDR2 YYNGEE. The primer mix had 60 Vbeta and 13 Jbeta primers. Produced via immunoSEQ multiplex PCR; TCRdb's table is partial and in-frame only. The table includes roughly 120,000 clones, about 79% detected once. V usage is TRBV9 and J usage is TRBJ2-1, with 8 positions matching TRBD1. The source material was PBMCs. This clonotype was obtained from a young man in good health and CMV-seronegative. The CDR3: CASSVYQTGVNEQFF. The CDR3, as DNA: TGTGCCAGCAGCGTATATCAGACAGGGGTCAATGAGCAGTTCTTC.